The TCR beta chain described here comes from a study of post-analysis software for immune sequencing data. Study-level results: There were about five TRBV segments more frequent in patients than controls, and TRBV5-6, TRBV5-1 and TRBV20-1 were among them.

V shed 0 bases, J shed 3 bases, and the junction held 8 bases outside the gene matches. CDR1 MGHRA and CDR2 YSYEKL come from the germline V gene. The length of the CDR3 is 16 residues. Unique molecular identifiers were carried by the TCR beta cDNA libraries. In TCRdb, the PCR reads were re-called with MiXCR into one record per CDR3 protein. Among about 400,000 distinct CDR3 sequences listed, approximately 33% were seen once. Points on this clonotype: The target antigen is unknown.

This sequence originates from a girl aged 5 to 17 with multiple sclerosis. The V call is TRBV4-1, the J call TRBJ2-7; 7 positions agree with TRBD2. The sample was blood. The CDR3 here is CASSQDPGGGRYEQYF. The CDR3 DNA reads as TGCGCCAGCAGCCAAGATCCCGGCGGGGGACGCTACGAGCAGTACTTC.